This T cell receptor beta chain was identified during a study of neoadjuvant anti-PD-1 for oral cavity cancer. Whole-study context: Patients without progression got a fourth dose around day 43.

Time point indicated: after neoadjuvant nivolumab, at surgical resection. Patients were newly diagnosed with stage II-IVA oral cavity squamous cell carcinoma without prior systemic or radiation treatment. In regard to this clone: The antigen remains undetermined.

Study-wide points: Each response group had just three patients in TCR analyses.

Blood libraries mostly used roughly 0.5 ug genomic DNA, six replicates each. Repertoires were generated with immunoSEQ multiplex PCR, while TCRdb's copy carries only in-frame clones and drops some. The table lists about 8,000 clones, roughly 71% of them singletons. The CDR3 runs 13 residues. Germline V gives CDR1 SQVTM, CDR2 ANQGSEA. V shed 1 base and J shed 4 bases, with 10 bases lying between them. The TCR sequence derives from a person aged 35-80 years with oral cavity squamous cell carcinoma. The material was PBMCs, obtained after nivolumab (anti-PD-1) treatment. The V and J genes are TRBV29-1 and TRBJ1-2; TRBD1 might be the D (5 bases). Here the CDR3 DNA reads TGCAGCGTTGAAGCGGGGGTGGGCTATGGCTACACCTTC. This encodes CSVEAGVGYGYTF.